The table lists the clone carrying this TCR beta chain with a few counts. The source of the sample is a study of response to subunit inactivated influenza vaccine. TCRdb redid the calling of the RT-PCR reads with MiXCR, one entry per CDR3 protein. The repertoire holds about 190,000 distinct CDR3 sequences, with roughly 14% as singletons. Germline CDR1 reads LNHDA; CDR2 reads SQIVND (reference sequence). V was pared by 5 bases and J by 6 bases, with 23 bases between. This CDR3 spans 16 amino acids. The chain has TRBV19 and TRBJ2-7; D is perhaps TRBD1 (5 bases). This clonotype was sampled from a man aged 50 to 60 who received an inactivated influenza vaccine. Sequencing used CD8+ T cells sorted from PBMCs, obtained more than 4 days after vaccination. The CDR3 region has the DNA TGTGCCAGTAGTTTTGGCGTGCGGTCAGGGTATTCCGAGCAGTACTTC. This codes for CASSFGVRSGYSEQYF.